The next 22 T cell receptor beta chains were all read from a single sample in a study of T-cell memory formation after mild COVID-19. TCRdb analysed the 5' RACE reads with MiXCR anew, one entry per CDR3 protein. This sample carries some 280,000 distinct CDR3 sequences, about a sixth of them seen once, and the ten largest clones take approximately 23%. The specimen sequenced was PBMCs or a T cell subset sorted from them (not recorded which). The receptors were sampled from a man aged 18 to 30 who had mild COVID-19 (a few samples of this study predate the infection). Cell type and time point are not known.

Concerning this clonotype itself: One end of the junction fails to match germline, which may point to a read error. The V call is TRBV6-2 or TRBV6-3, the J call TRBJ2-2; D might be TRBD2 (6 bases). The CDR3 loop spans 15 amino acids. Looked up from germline, CDR1 is MNHEY and CDR2 is SVGEGT. The CDR3 nucleotides read TGTGCCAGCAATTACCCGGGACTCAGCACCGGGGAGCTGTTTTTT. It translates to CASNYPGLSTGELFF.

V is TRBV28 and J is TRBJ2-3; no clear D gene. This CDR3 contains 16 residues. Germline lookup yields CDR1 MDHEN and CDR2 SYDVKM. V lost 5 bases and J 0 bases, leaving 15 bases between the germline ends. CDR3 region: CASSPGRRVSTDTQYF. CDR3 nucleotide sequence: TGTGCCAGCAGTCCCGGCCGACGAGTTAGCACAGATACGCAGTATTTT.

The gene calls are TRBV4-1 and TRBJ1-5; no clear D gene. The length of the CDR3 is 13 residues. With 1 base removed from V and 3 bases from J, the gap between germline ends came to 4 bases. Germline CDR1 MGHRA, CDR2 YSYEKL. CDR3 residues: CASSQALNQPQHF. CDR3 DNA: TGCGCCAGCAGCCAAGCCCTCAATCAGCCCCAGCATTTT.

This chain connects TRBV18 to TRBJ2-1; D could derive from TRBD1 or TRBD2 (6 bases each). V lost 3 bases, J lost 6 bases, and 15 bases lay in between. Germline CDR1 is KGHSH and CDR2 is LQKENI. This CDR3 is 15 amino acids long. The CDR3 nucleotides are TGTGCCAGCTCACCTAGGAGGGGGGCCCGCAATGAGCAGTTCTTC. Translating it yields CASSPRRGARNEQFF.

V usage is TRBV5-1 and J usage is TRBJ2-2; D may be TRBD2 (5 bases). Deletions cut 4 bases from V and 1 base from J, with 11 bases between. Germline values: CDR1 SGHRS, CDR2 YFSETQ. The CDR3 totals 15 residues. The CDR3: CASSPRGKNTGELFF. CDR3 nucleotide sequence: TGCGCCAGCAGCCCGCGAGGGAAGAACACCGGGGAGCTGTTTTTT.

The gene calls are TRBV6-2 or TRBV6-3 and TRBJ1-1; D is uncertain. V was shortened by 2 bases and J by 11 bases, with 12 bases between the two germline ends. Germline CDR1 and CDR2: MNHEY and SVGEGT. The CDR3 loop spans 12 amino acids. CDR3 bases: TGTGCCAGCAGTTACGGCCCGCCGGGGGCTTTCTTT. Amino acid sequence: CASSYGPPGAFF.

This sequence joins TRBV5-5 and TRBJ2-7, with D hard to call. Deletions cut 2 bases from V and 6 bases from J, with 12 bases between. CDR1 and CDR2 (germline): SGHKS, YYEKEE (reference sequence). The CDR3 is 13 residues long. CDR3 DNA sequence: TGTGCCAGCAGCTTCGCAACAAGTACCGAGCAGTACGTC. Translating it yields CASSFATSTEQYV.

This clonotype showed up just a few times. CDR3: CASGEWDSSYEQYF. The CDR3 DNA is TGTGCCAGCGGGGAATGGGACAGCAGCTACGAGCAGTACTTC. The gene calls are TRBV6-2 or TRBV6-3 and TRBJ2-7, with 7 bases that match TRBD1. The CDR3 sequence is 14 residues long. Germline V CDR1 and CDR2: MNHEY, SVGEGT. The J segment lost 3 bases and the V segment lost 8 bases, leaving 10 bases of the junction unmatched.

The sample holds many counts of this clonotype. The CDR3 region is CASSLEGTSGGADTQYF. For the CDR3, the DNA is TGCGCCAGCAGCTTGGAGGGGACTAGCGGGGGCGCAGATACGCAGTATTTT. V and J are TRBV5-1 and TRBJ2-3; 14 bases map to TRBD2. The CDR3 loop spans 17 amino acids. CDR1 and CDR2 from the germline V gene are SGHRS and YFSETQ. J gave up 4 bases and V 0 bases, and 4 bases lay outside the gene matches.

This clonotype was counted a single time. V gene TRBV7-9 combines with J gene TRBJ2-5; D may correspond to TRBD1 or TRBD2 (6 bases each). CDR1 SEHNR and CDR2 FQNEAQ come from the germline V gene (reference sequence). The V end was cut by 4 bases, the J end by 3 bases, with 15 bases between. This CDR3 spans 15 amino acids. The CDR3, as DNA: TGTGCCAGCAGCTACCCGGGGGCAGGGGAAGAGACCCAGTACTTC. It specifies CASSYPGAGEETQYF.

The genes are TRBV7-9 and TRBJ2-5; a possible D gene is TRBD2 (6 bases). V dropped 7 bases and J dropped 4 bases, with 16 bases sitting between them. There are 14 residues in the CDR3. Germline V gene sequence: CDR1 SEHNR, CDR2 FQNEAQ (reference sequence). The CDR3 reads CASTPQMEGETQYF. CDR3 nucleotide sequence: TGTGCCAGCACCCCCCAAATGGAGGGAGAGACCCAGTACTTC.

This clonotype was found a few times. The chain recombines TRBV25-1 with TRBJ2-5; D is ambiguous. V was pared by 10 bases and J by 2 bases, with 14 bases between. Germline CDR1 reads MGHDK; CDR2 reads SYGVNS. CDR3 length equals 13 residues. The CDR3 sequence is CATGRSGQETQYF. The CDR3, as DNA: TGTGCCACTGGACGGAGTGGGCAAGAGACCCAGTACTTC.

This clonotype turned up a few times. This sequence joins TRBV12-5 and TRBJ1-2; tentatively, D is TRBD1 (6 bases). CDR1 LGHNT and CDR2 FRNRAP come from the germline V gene. The V end lost 5 bases, the J end lost 5 bases, and 15 bases lay between the germline ends. The CDR3 has 14 residues. CDR3 loop: CASGLRTAYYGYTF. The CDR3 bases are TGTGCTAGTGGTCTCAGGACAGCCTATTATGGCTACACCTTC.

This chain links TRBV2 with TRBJ1-6; D gene ambiguous. CDR3 length: 12 residues. CDR1 SNHLY and CDR2 FYNNEI come from the germline V gene. Trimming took 8 bases from V and 8 from J, leaving 10 bases between them. Here the CDR3 DNA reads TGTGCCAGCTCCCTCGAGGATTCACCCCTCCACTTT. This codes for CASSLEDSPLHF.

The table lists this clonotype with many counts. This chain joins TRBV7-8 and TRBJ2-7; D is undetermined. Trimming shortened V by 1 base and J by 3 bases, and 4 bases separated the two germline ends. This CDR3 is 12 amino acids long. CDR1 is SGHVS and CDR2 is FQNEAQ in the germline V gene. The DNA for the CDR3 is TGTGCCAGCAGCTTAGTGGGCTACGAGCAGTACTTC. It translates to CASSLVGYEQYF. The complete variable domain, with remaining parts taken from reference TRBV7-8 and TRBJ2-7, reads GAGVSQSPRYKVAKRGQDVALRCDPISGHVSLFWYQQALGQGPEFLTYFQNEAQLDKSGLPSDRFFAERPEGSVSTLKIQRTQQEDSAVYLCASSLVGYEQYFGPGTRLTVT.

The CDR3 region is CASSENGAANTGELFF. The DNA of the CDR3 is TGTGCCAGCAGTGAAAATGGAGCGGCGAACACCGGGGAGCTGTTTTTT. The chain links TRBV2 to TRBJ2-2; TRBD2 is a possible D gene (5 bases). The CDR3 has 16 residues. The V gene's germline CDR1 is SNHLY and CDR2 FYNNEI. V was trimmed by 2 bases and J by 0 bases, leaving 10 bases between them.

The chain employs TRBV20-1 and TRBJ1-1; D call uncertain. The CDR3 is made up of 8 amino acids. Germline V gene sequence: CDR1 DFQATT, CDR2 SNEGSKA (reference sequence). Trimming removed 6 bases from V and 7 bases from J, with 3 bases in between. The CDR3 sequence: CSAGEAFF. The CDR3 nucleotides read TGCAGTGCCGGTGAAGCTTTCTTT.

In its sample, this clonotype was seen a few times. The J gene is TRBJ1-1, the V gene TRBV7-2, with 9 bases that match TRBD1. CDR3 size: 12 residues. Trimming cost V 5 bases and J 10 bases; bases outside gene matches: 5. Looked up from germline, CDR1 is SGHTA and CDR2 is FQGNSA. The CDR3 loop reads CASSAQGARAFF. In nucleotides, the CDR3 is TGTGCCAGCAGCGCACAGGGGGCTCGAGCTTTCTTT.

This clonotype has at least ten counts. The chain has TRBV5-1 and TRBJ2-1; TRBD2 aligns across 9 bases. In germline, CDR1 is SGHRS, CDR2 YFSETQ. J was trimmed by 7 bases and V by 2 bases; bases with no gene match: 4. This CDR3 is built from 14 residues. CDR3 amino acids: CASSFGTSSNEQFF. In DNA, the CDR3 is TGCGCCAGCAGCTTTGGGACTAGCTCTAATGAGCAGTTCTTC.

The rearrangement uses TRBV6-5 and TRBJ2-1; D call uncertain. Germline V gives CDR1 MNHEY, CDR2 SVGAGI. Trimming took off 6 bases at V and 6 bases at J, with 18 bases between the two ends. The CDR3 spans 15 residues. DNA for the CDR3: TGTGCCAGCAGCCCCGGCACCAACGGGCGCAATGAGCAGTTCTTC. It specifies CASSPGTNGRNEQFF.

This clonotype was recorded a few times. J is TRBJ2-3 and V is TRBV7-9; D is uncertain. Germline assignment: CDR1 SEHNR and CDR2 FQNEAQ (reference sequence). The CDR3 is 15 amino acids. Trimming removed 1 base at V and 3 bases at J, with 11 bases between. DNA of the CDR3: TGTGCCAGCAGCTTAGTCGGCTATACGACAGATACGCAGTATTTT. The encoded protein is CASSLVGYTTDTQYF.

This clonotype was counted between two and nine times. The chain recombines TRBV20-1 with TRBJ1-2; D not certain. This CDR3 contains 12 residues. Germline V CDR1 and CDR2: DFQATT, SNEGSKA (reference sequence). Trimming pared 5 bases from V and 4 bases from J, leaving 11 bases between. The CDR3: CSARIGSYGYTF. CDR3 in DNA: TGCAGTGCTCGCATTGGAAGCTATGGCTACACCTTC.